A selection of T cell receptor beta chains follows, all from one sample in a study of blood T cell repertoires in COVID-19. The data were produced by immunoSEQ multiplex PCR, yet TCRdb's version contains in-frame clones alone and is incomplete. The sample holds about 300,000 clones, about 83% seen once. Sequencing input: peripheral blood. These receptor sequences come from a woman between 45 and 60 years old with acute or convalescent COVID-19. CDR3s include the opening cysteine and the closing phenylalanine or tryptophan. The D gene is left open where the match is weak. Size is omitted from some rows. Given values are once, few, many or a class for expanded clones.

d_call | clone_size | j_call | v_call | cdr3_nt | cdr3_aa
. | . | TRBJ1-2 | TRBV11-3 | TGTGCCAGCAGGACAGGATACGGCTACACCTTC | CASRTGYGYTF
. | many | TRBJ1-1 | TRBV18 | TGTGCCAGCTCACCCGCGTCGAACACTGAAGCTTTCTTT | CASSPASNTEAFF
. | . | TRBJ1-6 | TRBV5-1 | TGCGCCAGCAGCTTGGACAGCTGGAATTCACCCCTCCACTTT | CASSLDSWNSPLHF
. | . | TRBJ2-7 | TRBV6-2/TRBV6-3 | TGTGCCAGCAGTTATCTGCCCGGCGAGCAGTACTTC | CASSYLPGEQYF
. | . | TRBJ1-5 | TRBV7-2 | TGTGCCAGCGGCGAACAGGGCAATCAGCCCCAGCATTTT | CASGEQGNQPQHF
TRBD1 | . | TRBJ1-1 | TRBV24-1 | TGTGCCACCAGTGATTTGATCAGGGGGCTGAACACTGAAGCTTTCTTT | CATSDLIRGLNTEAFF
. | . | TRBJ1-3 | TRBV7-2 | TGTGCCAGCAGCTTCTCAGGGGCTATGGCTGGGAACACCATATATTTT | CASSFSGAMAGNTIYF
TRBD2 | . | TRBJ2-5 | TRBV5-4 | TGTGCCAGCAGCATGCCACCTAGCGGGGAGACCCAGTACTTC | CASSMPPSGETQYF
. | . | TRBJ2-1 | TRBV9 | TGTGCCAGCAGCGCAAGAGACTACAGTATAGTGTTTGAGCAGTTCTTC | CASSARDYSIVFEQFF
. | . | TRBJ1-1 | TRBV6-5 | TGTGCCAGCACAAGAGATAGGGGTAACACTGAAGCTTTCTTT | CASTRDRGNTEAFF
. | . | TRBJ2-1 | TRBV7-8 | TGTGCCAGCAGCTTTCTAGGAGGGAGCTCGGATCTTGTCAAGGAGTTCTTC | CASSFLGGSSDLVKEFF
TRBD1 | . | TRBJ2-7 | TRBV6-5 | TGTGCCAGCAGTTCGGACAGGGCTCCCCACGAGCAGTACTTC | CASSSDRAPHEQYF
TRBD2 | . | TRBJ2-7 | TRBV19 | TGTGCCAGTAGTGTAGGACTAGCGGACTCCTACGAGCAGTACTTC | CASSVGLADSYEQYF
TRBD1 | few | TRBJ1-5 | TRBV2 | TGTGCCAGCAGTGAATATCTCAGGGGGTATCAGCCCCAGCATTTT | CASSEYLRGYQPQHF
TRBD2 | . | TRBJ2-3 | TRBV27 | TGTGCCCCCTGGGGACGCGGCGGGAGGGCCGAAAACACAGATACGCAGTATTTT | CAPWGRGGRAENTDTQYF
TRBD2 | . | TRBJ2-5 | TRBV2 | TGTGCCAGCAGTGAACGGACTAGCGGGAGGGAGACCCAGTACTTC | CASSERTSGRETQYF
. | . | TRBJ2-5 | TRBV14 | TGTGCCAGCAGCCAAGTGCACGGTCAAGAGACCCAGTACTTC | CASSQVHGQETQYF
. | . | TRBJ2-4 | TRBV28 | TGTGCCAGCAGTTCGAGCGGGCCAGCCAAAAACATTCAGTACTTC | CASSSSGPAKNIQYF
TRBD1 | once | TRBJ2-4 | TRBV2 | TGTGCCAGCAGTACAGGACAGGGAAGCATTCAGTACTTC | CASSTGQGSIQYF
. | . | TRBJ2-6 | TRBV15 | TGTGCCACCAGCGGATACAGCTCTGGGGCCAACGTCCTGACTTTC | CATSGYSSGANVLTF
. | once | TRBJ1-4 | TRBV10-3 | TGTGCCATCAGTGATCTTCTGTTTTTT | CAISDLLFF
TRBD1 | . | TRBJ1-6 | TRBV9 | TGTGCCAGCAGCGGGACAGGCCCGGGGTCACCCCTCCACTTT | CASSGTGPGSPLHF
TRBD2 | . | TRBJ2-2 | TRBV29-1 | TGCAGTCCTCCCCTGGGACTAGCGGGGACAATCGCGAACACCGGGGAGCTGTTTTTT | CSPPLGLAGTIANTGELFF
. | few | TRBJ1-6 | TRBV28 | TGTGCCAGCAGTTTTATGGACAGTTATAATTCACCCCTCCACTTT | CASSFMDSYNSPLHF
. | . | TRBJ2-3 | TRBV15 | TGTGCCACCAGCAGAGATCCCCAAGATACGCAGTATTTT | CATSRDPQDTQYF
. | . | TRBJ2-7 | TRBV7-9 | TGTGCCAGCAGCTTAGACCCTTACCTGACTAGTGGCGAGCAGTACTTC | CASSLDPYLTSGEQYF
. | . | TRBJ2-7 | TRBV7-3 | TGTGCCAGCGGTGACGGCCCGGGGAGGGAGCAGTACTTC | CASGDGPGREQYF
TRBD2 | . | TRBJ2-7 | TRBV4-1 | TGCGCCAGCAGCCAAGCACTAGCGGGAGTTCTTTACGAGCAGTACTTC | CASSQALAGVLYEQYF
. | . | TRBJ1-1 | TRBV5-1 | TGCGCCAGCAGCCCGTGGGGCGGCAACACTGAAGCTTTCTTT | CASSPWGGNTEAFF